Listed here is a single T cell receptor (beta chain). There is no known antigen for this receptor. Within one base of it there is no much larger clone, and no base qualities were kept. The sample is drawn from a study of cytomegalovirus exposure and HLA in healthy donors (dated by TCRdb to between 2016 and 2019). In the study overall: An earlier analysis of several hundred of the donors reported 250 to 300 Gb of sequence data and approximately 110 million unique TCR beta sequences from roughly 200 million T cells. About 330 gigabases of sequencing data and 70 million to 100 million unique TCR sequences made up an early release that covered approximately 620 HLA-typed donors. Among the approximately 400 genotyped donors, approximately 76% belonged to the genetic ancestry cluster associated with self-reported Caucasian donors. The aim of the study was to test whether cataloging public T cell receptors could identify signatures of past pathogen exposure. Using immunosequencing, the study profiled T cell repertoires from fewer than 850 subjects and related those repertoires to cytomegalovirus serostatus. In addition to the first cohort of several hundred subjects, a separate validation cohort of 100 to 150 different subjects was used. To predict cytomegalovirus infection status, the study combined high-throughput TCR immunosequencing, statistical association of individual TCRs with disease status, and machine learning. A later analysis re-analyzed previously published TCR beta repertoires from 500 to 700 donors and added high-resolution HLA genotyping to study TCR occurrence patterns. In the later analysis, no new phenotypic data were used to find candidate immune exposures; instead, reliance was placed on TCR beta sequences and their occurrence across donors. To decide whether each TCR beta V gene segment behaved as functional or pseudogenic, an earlier analysis of approximately 590 of the donors relied on high-throughput TCR beta sequencing. Donor age, sex, ethnicity and CMV serostatus were collected together with the repertoire data. A later genetic analysis took genome-wide SNP genotypes for about three fifths of the roughly 700 donors and used that subset as a discovery cohort. All discovery cohort repertoires had been generated on a single sequencing platform. Class I and class II HLA loci were covered by the typing at four-digit resolution. Typing coverage differed by locus: A, B, C, DRB1 and DQB1 were typed in about 629-640 donors, DQA1 in about 500, DPA1 in approximately 610, and DPB1 in about 450. Five DR-DQ haplotypes were handled as single units for association and clustering, since linkage in the cohort was strong. Across approximately 400 genotyped donors of the cohort, an average of about 220,000 unique TCR beta nucleotide sequences per donor were sequenced, and roughly a sixth of those sequences were non-productive. What the study reported, not specific to this receptor: The classifier was reported to diagnose cytomegalovirus status with high specificity and sensitivity in both the original cohort and the validation cohort. The earlier analysis of 450 to 700 of the donors excluded some 15 rarely observed V segments, including chromosome 9 orphons, because counts were too low. The study listed approximately 160 TCR beta chains as associated with cytomegalovirus. A further reported finding was that TCR beta sequences accurately predicted the HLA-A and HLA-B alleles for most subjects in the first cohort. In a later analysis, most CMV-associated TCR beta chains were found to appear HLA-restricted, with HLA associations seemingly driven largely by CMV exposure. Some IMGT-functional V segments, including TRBV6-2 and TRBV6-3, could not be told apart with the 87-base-pair reads, so those segments were excluded. In a later analysis, the rate of TCR association differed among HLA loci, with DRB1 alleles having the most associated TCRs and HLA-C alleles having the fewest. Compared with equally common non-associated chains, HLA-associated TCR beta chains in a later analysis were more clonally expanded and had lower generation probabilities. At a false discovery rate of 0.05, a later analysis linked around 15,000 TCR beta sequences to specific HLA alleles. Most TCR sequences were observed very rarely across donors, whereas some public TCRs were present in many individuals. According to the authors, the approach could potentially be generalized to other disease states and immunological phenotypes. In a later genetic analysis, a missense DCLRE1C variant was associated with V-gene and J-gene trimming of TCR beta chains, and the association was replicated in an independent cohort. Immune exposure information for the cohort was limited to CMV serostatus. A cluster of highly shared sequence variants was judged likely to be a technical artifact of the sequencing pipeline. In an earlier analysis of roughly 500 of the donors, most TCR beta V segments appeared in productive rearrangements about 87% or about 30% of the time, broadly matching IMGT annotations. A later genetic analysis reported fewer N-insertions in productive TCRs among donors in an Asian-associated ancestry cluster than the approximately 700-donor mean. In vitro tests confirmed that a few of the cytomegalovirus-associated TCR beta chains recognize cytomegalovirus antigens. Strong co-occurrence of HLA alleles, especially DR and DQ, made assigning TCR associations to individual alleles difficult. According to a later analysis, parvovirus B19, influenza, CMV and Epstein-Barr virus appeared linked to several top co-occurrence clusters. Because some donors lacked HLA typing at each locus, the association tests relied only on the typed subset. Correlated functional status among segregating V segments might reflect linkage disequilibrium, but an unknown experimental factor could not be ruled out. The cohort was sequenced for TCR beta chains only, and without alpha or paired-chain data the features that could be detected were limited. The presence/absence analyses assumed that sequencing depth was roughly uniform across donors, and that assumption may not be true.

The cohort was made up of 500 to 800 healthy bone marrow donors. All cohort members were sampled while nominally healthy, although unrecorded immune exposures were likely present. The donor was CMV seropositive and was included in the group of 250 to 300 seropositive cohort members. A peripheral blood sample was provided by each donor, and peripheral blood mononuclear cells were used for TCR beta sequencing. The Qiagen DNeasy Blood Extraction Kit was used to extract genomic DNA from the blood cell samples. The cysteine opens and the phenylalanine closes a CDR3 of 15 amino acids. Just CDR3 DNA is preserved here, 45 bases in frame from base 1. From a lookup of the germline V gene, CDR1 and CDR2 are SGHDT and YYEEEE. Relative to germline, V is 4 bases shorter and J is 1 base shorter, with 14 bases between their ends. Libraries were constructed by the immunoSEQ multiplex PCR assay. The multiplex PCR relied on a mix of 60 forward primers for TCR Vbeta segments and 13 reverse primers for TCR Jbeta segments. The CDR3 region of rearranged TCR beta genes was amplified from genomic DNA by a multiplex PCR assay. The amplified TCR beta libraries were sequenced on the Illumina HiSeq System as 87-base-pair reads. The source study handled its data this way. A later analysis counted about 80 million unique TCR beta chains across the 690 or so repertoires, and roughly 10 million of these chains were shared by at least two donors. To remove PCR and sequencing errors, raw reads were error-corrected and collapsed into unique sequences using a nearest-neighbor algorithm that merged closely related sequences. V, D and J gene segments were assigned by aligning CDR3 sequences to IMGT reference sequences. For a sequence to be retained, a match of at least six nucleotides to both a V gene segment and a J gene segment was required. A rearrangement counted as productive if the CDR3 had no stop codons and remained in frame with V and J, and every other rearrangement counted as non-productive. Following IMGT convention, CDR3 was defined as the stretch from the second conserved V-encoded cysteine up to the conserved J-encoded phenylalanine. Sequences without an unambiguous match to a single V gene segment were excluded from the earlier analysis of approximately 560 of the donors. An earlier analysis of several hundred of the donors called V segments functional above 56.7% productive rearrangements and segregating when the between-donor standard deviation exceeded 5%. A statistical classification framework was built to diagnose cytomegalovirus status from the catalog of TCR beta chain sequences. In a later analysis, TCR nucleotide sequences were compared against IMGT/GENE-DB human TR gene sequences so that V and J genes could be assigned. Using the TCRdist pipeline, a later analysis assigned CDR3 sequences along with most-parsimonious VDJ recombination scenarios. In a later analysis, every TCR beta chain was defined by the combination of its CDR3 amino acid sequence and its V-gene family, and reads without a unique V-gene family were dropped. In a later analysis, 500 to 650 highly shared, low-generation-probability nucleotide sequences were removed to address suspected cross-contamination and a sequencing artifact. For each public chain, a later analysis derived a clonal expansion index from normalized ranks of inferred template counts within each repertoire. Generation probabilities in a later analysis came from a VDJ recombination model fitted to out-of-frame rearrangements, and those results were checked against IGoR. A later analysis scored TCR-TCR, TCR-HLA and TCR-CMV co-occurrence with hypergeometric tests, applying a repertoire-size bias correction to TCR pairs. A later analysis estimated false discovery rates by permuting HLA or CMV assignments 20 times. In a later analysis, co-occurring TCRs were grouped using DBSCAN, and TCRdist sequence similarity was added for clustering within HLA-allele-positive subsets. For co-occurrence clustering, repertoires with fewer than 30,000 or more than 120,000 public chains were excluded, along with five repertoires with anomalous nucleotide sharing. TCRdb mirrors the immuneACCESS table, restricted to in-frame sequences. Some clones are absent from its copies; in checked studies, under half trace to an unresolved V gene, and the reason for the others is unknown. The V and J calls and the clone size are those of that table, but D and trimming were determined from the DNA. Across this sample there are roughly 150,000 clones, with 64% seen only once. In total, the top ten clones hold 3% of the sample.

The receptor was isolated from a woman in her 30s in good health and CMV-seropositive. This receptor chain uses TRBV5-6 and TRBJ1-2, with the D segment identity uncertain. The sample was PBMCs. The DNA sequence is given as TGTGCCAGCAGCCCGAGAGGGCTGCTTAACTATGGCTACACCTTC. Its amino acids are CASSPRGLLNYGYTF. The variable domain in full, with residues beyond the CDR3 obtained from the reference TRBV5-6 and TRBJ1-2 genes, is DAGVTQSPTHLIKTRGQQVTLRCSPKSGHDTVSWYQQALGQGPQFIFQYYEEEERQRGNFPDRFSGHQFPNYSSELNVNALLLGDSALYLCASSPRGLLNYGYTFGSGTRLTVV.